The 3 T cell receptor beta chains reported below all come from one sample, sequenced in a study of cytomegalovirus exposure and HLA in healthy donors. PCR primers comprised 60 Vbeta and 13 Jbeta primers. Assay used: immunoSEQ multiplex PCR; TCRdb lists only in-frame clones, some missing. Of under 300,000 clones in the sample, roughly 91% were seen once. Source material: PBMCs. These receptors came from a girl aged 2 to 10 in good health and CMV-seronegative.

The DNA for the CDR3 is TGTGCCATCATACAGGGTCCGGGAGATACGCAGTATTTT. Protein: CAIIQGPGDTQYF. The V call is TRBV10-3, the J call TRBJ2-3; weak D call: TRBD1 (6 bases). V lost 7 bases, J lost 5 bases, and 13 bases lay in between. The CDR3 is 13 residues long. Germline-derived CDR1 and CDR2 are ENHRY and SYGVKD.

The rearrangement joins TRBV6-5 to TRBJ1-2, with 8 bases matching TRBD1. The CDR3 extends over 12 amino acids. The V gene's germline CDR1 is MNHEY and CDR2 SVGAGI. V was pared by 8 bases and J by 4 bases, with 3 bases of the junction left unmatched. The CDR3 DNA reads as TGTGCCAGCTTCACAGGGGGCTATGGCTACACCTTC. Its translation: CASFTGGYGYTF.

V is TRBV7-2 and J is TRBJ1-4; D perhaps matches TRBD1 (5 bases). Per the germline V gene, CDR1 is SGHTA and CDR2 is FQGNSA. The CDR3 covers 13 residues. V was shortened by 2 bases and J by 5 bases, with 6 bases between the two germline ends. Here the CDR3 reads CASSLSGNEKLFF. The CDR3 DNA sequence: TGTGCCAGCAGCTTATCAGGGAATGAAAAACTGTTTTTT.